Sequencing of this T cell receptor beta chain was carried out in a study of siplizumab effects on memory and regulatory T cells. Study-level results: Mappable CD4+ clones that were alloreactive averaged approximately 64% Treg-derived with siplizumab versus around 30% in controls. Unstimulated subsets were the mapping target of only a minor fraction of alloreactive clones.

Each sample contributed about 10^5 TCR templates to the assay. The method was immunoSEQ multiplex PCR; TCRdb's version includes in-frame clones alone and lacks a portion of them. The data show some 5,000 clones, roughly 53% seen once. Of note for this clone: Its cognate antigen is unknown.

Germline lookup yields CDR1 SEHNR and CDR2 FQNEAQ (reference sequence). After removal of 4 bases from V and 0 bases from J, the junction contained 4 bases not matched to a gene. CDR3 size: 15 residues. Researchers cocultured the mixed lymphocyte reaction cells at 37°C for around 6 days. CFSE tagged responder PBMCs, Violet Dye tagged stimulator PBMCs, and the cells were mixed 1:1. The sequence was collected from a human donor in good health; the cells came from an allogeneic mixed lymphocyte reaction. Some clones in this sample may be carry-over from other donors' samples. Sequencing was performed on CFSE-low (dividing) CD8+ T cells sorted from an allogeneic mixed lymphocyte reaction. The J gene is TRBJ2-3, the V gene TRBV7-9; 7 bases match TRBD2. CDR3 nucleotides: TGTGCCAGCAGCTCCCAGACTAGCAGCACAGATACGCAGTATTTT. This encodes CASSSQTSSTDTQYF.